This TCR beta chain was sequenced during a study of post-analysis software for immune sequencing data. Study overall: There were relapsing-remitting, secondary progressive and progressive-relapsing multiple sclerosis among the disease courses included.

Germline V gene sequence: CDR1 SQVTM, CDR2 ANQGSEA. This CDR3 region has 13 residues. V was trimmed by 2 bases and J by 4 bases, leaving 11 bases between them. Findings and limits, study-wide: TRBV segments more frequent in patients than in controls numbered five and included TRBV5-6, TRBV5-1 and TRBV20-1.

Researchers reported that TCR beta cDNA libraries carried unique molecular identifiers. MiXCR, run by TCRdb on the PCR reads, gives a single entry per CDR3 protein. This sample has 600,000 to 750,000 distinct CDR3 sequences; 55% to 70% occur once, and the top ten carry about 11%. To note about this clonotype: As yet, its antigen is unknown.

The sequenced sample consisted of blood. The TCR originated in a girl aged 2-10 years with multiple sclerosis. The V call is TRBV29-1, the J call TRBJ1-2; D might be TRBD1 (6 bases). CDR3 nucleotides: TGCAGCGTTGAAAGGGGGTTGGGCTATGGCTACACCTTC. This sequence encodes CSVERGLGYGYTF.